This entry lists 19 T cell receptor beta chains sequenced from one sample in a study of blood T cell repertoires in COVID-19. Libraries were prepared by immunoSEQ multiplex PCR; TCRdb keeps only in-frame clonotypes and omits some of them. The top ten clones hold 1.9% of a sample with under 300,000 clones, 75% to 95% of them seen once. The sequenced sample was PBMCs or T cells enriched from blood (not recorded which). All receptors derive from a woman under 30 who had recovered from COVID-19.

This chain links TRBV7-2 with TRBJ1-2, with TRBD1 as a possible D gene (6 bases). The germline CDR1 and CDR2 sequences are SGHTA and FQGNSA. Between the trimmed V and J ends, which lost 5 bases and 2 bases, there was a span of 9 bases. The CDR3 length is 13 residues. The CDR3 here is CASSTTGNYGYTF. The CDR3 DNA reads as TGTGCCAGCAGCACAACAGGGAACTATGGCTACACCTTC.

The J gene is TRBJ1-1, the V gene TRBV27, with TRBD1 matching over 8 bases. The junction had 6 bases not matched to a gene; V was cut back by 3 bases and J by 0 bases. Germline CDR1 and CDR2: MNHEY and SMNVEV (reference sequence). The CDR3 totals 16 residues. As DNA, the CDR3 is TGTGCCAGCAGTTTGCAGGGGGCATATATGAACACTGAAGCTTTCTTT. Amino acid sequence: CASSLQGAYMNTEAFF.

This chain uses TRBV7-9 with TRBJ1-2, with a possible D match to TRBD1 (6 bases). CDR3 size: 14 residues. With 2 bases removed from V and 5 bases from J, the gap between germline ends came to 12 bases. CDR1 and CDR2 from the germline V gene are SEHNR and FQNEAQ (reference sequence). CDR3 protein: CASSLTGRGYGYTF. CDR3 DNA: TGTGCCAGCAGCTTAACAGGGAGAGGTTATGGCTACACCTTC.

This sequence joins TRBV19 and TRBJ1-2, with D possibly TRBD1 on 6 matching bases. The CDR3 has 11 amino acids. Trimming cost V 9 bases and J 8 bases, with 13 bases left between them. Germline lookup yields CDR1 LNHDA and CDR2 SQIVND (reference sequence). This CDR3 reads CASHRDGGYTF. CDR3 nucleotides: TGTGCCAGCCACAGGGACGGCGGCTACACCTTC.

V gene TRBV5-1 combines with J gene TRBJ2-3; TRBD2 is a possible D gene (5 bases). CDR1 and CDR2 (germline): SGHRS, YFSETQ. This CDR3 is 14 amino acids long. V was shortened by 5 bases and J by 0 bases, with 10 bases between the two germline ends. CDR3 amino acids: CASRDFSSTDTQYF. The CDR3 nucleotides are TGCGCCAGCAGGGACTTCTCTAGCACAGATACGCAGTATTTT. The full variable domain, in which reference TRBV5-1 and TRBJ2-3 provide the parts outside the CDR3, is KAGVTQTPRYLIKTRGQQVTLSCSPISGHRSVSWYQQTPGQGLQFLFEYFSETQRNKGNFPGRFSGRQFSNSRSEMNVSTLELGDSALYLCASRDFSSTDTQYFGPGTRLTVL.

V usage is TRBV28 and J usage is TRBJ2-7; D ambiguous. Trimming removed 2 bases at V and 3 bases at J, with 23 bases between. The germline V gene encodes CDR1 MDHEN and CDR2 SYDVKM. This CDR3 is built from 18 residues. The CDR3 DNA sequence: TGTGCCAGCAGTTTACTAGTGGCAAGGAAAGTTCTGGGCTACGAGCAGTACTTC. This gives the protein CASSLLVARKVLGYEQYF.

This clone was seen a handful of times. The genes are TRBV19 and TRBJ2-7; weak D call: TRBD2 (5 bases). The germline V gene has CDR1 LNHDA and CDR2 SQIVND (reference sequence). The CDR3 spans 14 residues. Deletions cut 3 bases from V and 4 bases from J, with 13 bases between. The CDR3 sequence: CASSIIGSQYEQYF. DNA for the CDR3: TGTGCCAGTAGTATTATAGGGAGTCAGTACGAGCAGTACTTC.

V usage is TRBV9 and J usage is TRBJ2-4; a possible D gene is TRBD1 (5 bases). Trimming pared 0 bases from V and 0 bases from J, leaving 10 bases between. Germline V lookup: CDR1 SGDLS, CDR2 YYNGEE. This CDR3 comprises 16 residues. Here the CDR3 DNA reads TGTGCCAGCAGCGTAGAAGGGGATCTAGCCAAAAACATTCAGTACTTC. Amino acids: CASSVEGDLAKNIQYF.

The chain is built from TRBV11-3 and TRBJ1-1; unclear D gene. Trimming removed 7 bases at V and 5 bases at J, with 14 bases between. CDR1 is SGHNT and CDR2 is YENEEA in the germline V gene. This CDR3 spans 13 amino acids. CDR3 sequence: CASTNEGGTEAFF. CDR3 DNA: TGTGCCAGCACGAACGAAGGAGGAACTGAAGCTTTCTTT.

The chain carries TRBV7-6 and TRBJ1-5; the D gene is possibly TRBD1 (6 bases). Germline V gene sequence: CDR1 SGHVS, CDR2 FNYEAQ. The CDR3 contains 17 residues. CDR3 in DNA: TGTGTCAGAGGAAAGGGGGTGAACAGGGTAAGCAATCAGCCCCAGCATTTT. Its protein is CVRGKGVNRVSNQPQHF.

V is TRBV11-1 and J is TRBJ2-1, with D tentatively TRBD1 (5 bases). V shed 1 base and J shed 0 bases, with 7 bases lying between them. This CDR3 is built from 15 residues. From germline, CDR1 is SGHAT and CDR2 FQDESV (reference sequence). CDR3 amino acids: CASSLGQSSYNEQFF. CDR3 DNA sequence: TGTGCCAGCAGCTTAGGACAGAGCTCCTACAATGAGCAGTTCTTC.

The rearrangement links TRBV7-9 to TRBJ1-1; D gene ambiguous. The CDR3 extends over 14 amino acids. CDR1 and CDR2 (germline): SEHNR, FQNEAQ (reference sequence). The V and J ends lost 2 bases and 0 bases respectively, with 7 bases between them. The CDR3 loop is CASSLYGLNTEAFF. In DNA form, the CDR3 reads TGTGCCAGCAGCTTATACGGGTTGAACACTGAAGCTTTCTTT.

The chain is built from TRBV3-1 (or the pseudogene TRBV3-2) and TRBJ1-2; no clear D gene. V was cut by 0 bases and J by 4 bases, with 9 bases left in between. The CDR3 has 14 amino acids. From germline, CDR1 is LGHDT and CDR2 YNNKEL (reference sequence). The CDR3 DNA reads TGTGCCAGCAGCCAAGACAAGGGAGTCTATGGCTACACCTTC. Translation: CASSQDKGVYGYTF.

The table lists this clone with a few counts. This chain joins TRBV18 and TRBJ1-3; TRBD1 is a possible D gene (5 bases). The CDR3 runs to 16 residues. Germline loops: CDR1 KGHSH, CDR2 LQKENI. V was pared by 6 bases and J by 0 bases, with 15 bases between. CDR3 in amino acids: CASSVRARDSGNTIYF. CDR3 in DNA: TGTGCCAGCTCCGTCCGAGCCAGGGACTCTGGAAACACCATATATTTT.

For the CDR3, the DNA is TGTGCCAGCAGTCTCTCGGGGACAGGGGGACGCTATGGCTACACCTTC. Residues: CASSLSGTGGRYGYTF. The rearrangement joins TRBV6-2 or TRBV6-3 to TRBJ1-2; 11 positions agree with TRBD1. With 5 bases clipped from V and 4 bases from J, the junction kept 9 bases outside the gene matches. The germline CDR1 and CDR2 sequences are MNHEY and SVGEGT. The CDR3 has 16 residues.

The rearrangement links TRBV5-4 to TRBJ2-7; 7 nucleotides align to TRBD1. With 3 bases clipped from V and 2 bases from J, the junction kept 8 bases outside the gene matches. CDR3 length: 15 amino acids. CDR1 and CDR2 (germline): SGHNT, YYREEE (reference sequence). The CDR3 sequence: CASSSTGSGAYEQYF. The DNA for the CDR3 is TGTGCCAGCAGCTCGACAGGGTCCGGGGCCTACGAGCAGTACTTC.

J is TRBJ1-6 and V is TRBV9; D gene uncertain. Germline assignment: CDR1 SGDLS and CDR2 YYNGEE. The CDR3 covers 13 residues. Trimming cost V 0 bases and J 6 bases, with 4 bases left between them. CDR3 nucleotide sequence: TGTGCCAGCAGCGTAGGTCGTAATTCACCCCTCCACTTT. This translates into CASSVGRNSPLHF. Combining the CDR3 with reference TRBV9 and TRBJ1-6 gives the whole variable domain DSGVTQTPKHLITATGQRVTLRCSPRSGDLSVYWYQQSLDQGLQFLIQYYNGEERAKGNILERFSAQQFPDLHSELNLSSLELGDSALYFCASSVGRNSPLHFGNGTRLTVT.

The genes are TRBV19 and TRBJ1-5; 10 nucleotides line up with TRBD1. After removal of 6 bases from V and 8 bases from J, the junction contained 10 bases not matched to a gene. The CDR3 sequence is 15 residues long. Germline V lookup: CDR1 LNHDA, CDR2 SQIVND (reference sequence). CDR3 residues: CASRGDRGFGEPQHF. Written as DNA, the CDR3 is TGTGCCAGTAGGGGGGACAGGGGCTTTGGGGAGCCCCAGCATTTT.

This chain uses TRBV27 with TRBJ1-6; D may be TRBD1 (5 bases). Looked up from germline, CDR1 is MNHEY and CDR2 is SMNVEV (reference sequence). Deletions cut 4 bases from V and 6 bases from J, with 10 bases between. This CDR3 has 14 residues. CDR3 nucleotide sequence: TGTGCCAGCAGTTACCGGCAGGGTAATTCACCCCTCCACTTT. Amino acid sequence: CASSYRQGNSPLHF.